This TCR beta chain derives from a study of shared T cell receptors in the human thymus. V was trimmed by 3 bases and J by 0 bases, leaving 13 bases between them. Germline CDR1 is SGHDT and CDR2 is YYEEEE. This CDR3 has 16 residues. Using immunoSEQ multiplex PCR, the repertoire was profiled, and TCRdb retains in-frame clones only, with some absent. The sample comprises approximately 730,000 clones, approximately 83% of which are singletons, and around 0.01% rests with the top ten. The data also belong to a second study, concerning human thymus T cells. From that report: Corrective heart surgery yielded resections, and these provided the thymus tissue.

The TCR comes from a girl under three years old with a congenital heart defect. This chain joins TRBV5-6 and TRBJ1-3; no firm D call. The sequenced material came from thymocytes. The CDR3 nucleotides read TGTGCCAGCAGCTCCGACTTGCCCTCCTCTGGAAACACCATATATTTT. Its protein product is CASSSDLPSSGNTIYF. Full variable domain (outside the CDR3, taken from reference TRBV5-6 and TRBJ1-3): DAGVTQSPTHLIKTRGQQVTLRCSPKSGHDTVSWYQQALGQGPQFIFQYYEEEERQRGNFPDRFSGHQFPNYSSELNVNALLLGDSALYLCASSSDLPSSGNTIYFGEGSWLTVV.